This T cell receptor (beta chain) was found in a study of blood T cell repertoires in COVID-19. Authors' analysis steps: Researchers report that nucleated cell counts were estimated from reference gene primer amplification. TCRdb's table, derived via immunoSEQ multiplex PCR, lists solely in-frame clones and lacks some. The V and J calls and clone size are taken from that table; D and trimming were inferred from the DNA. The table lists roughly 140,000 clones, around 85% of them singletons. This CDR3 is 16 amino acids long. The study drew participants aged about 18 to 89 years from 20 to 30 US areas. Input material: PBMCs or T cells enriched from blood (not recorded which). This TCR came from a woman in her 40s who had recovered from COVID-19. The J gene is TRBJ1-3, the V gene TRBV21-1. TRBV21-1 is a documented pseudogene. CDR3 sequence (DNA): TGTGCCAGCAGCAAAGATGGGCGGGTTGGCGGAAACACCATATATTTT. Protein product: CASSKDGRVGGNTIYF.